This passage covers 2 T cell receptor beta chains from one sample sequenced in a study of blood T cell repertoires in COVID-19. Some clones are missing from TCRdb's copy, which holds only in-frame ones; the method was immunoSEQ multiplex PCR. The table records 140,000 or so clones, roughly four fifths of them present only once. Sequencing input: peripheral blood. The receptors shown here come from a human donor in a cohort sampled during active COVID-19.

The gene calls are TRBV2 and TRBJ1-1; D ambiguous. The CDR3 is 11 residues long. The V gene's germline CDR1 is SNHLY and CDR2 FYNNEI. Trimming removed 5 bases from V and 11 bases from J, with 12 bases in between. Here the CDR3 reads CASSPRPRAFF. The CDR3, as DNA: TGTGCCAGCAGTCCCCGACCGCGGGCTTTCTTT. The full variable domain, completed using reference TRBV2 and TRBJ1-1, is EPEVTQTPSHQVTQMGQEVILRCVPISNHLYFYWYRQILGQKVEFLVSFYNNEISEKSEIFDDQFSVERPDGSNFTLKIRSTKLEDSAMYFCASSPRPRAFFGQGTRLTVV.

This clone was seen a few times. The chain recombines TRBV27 with TRBJ1-1; TRBD1 is a possible D gene (5 bases). Germline CDR1 and CDR2: MNHEY and SMNVEV (reference sequence). The CDR3 is 14 residues long. Trimming left V 6 bases short and J 4 bases short, with 15 bases between. The CDR3 loop reads CASSSGFQGTEAFF. CDR3 in DNA: TGTGCCAGCAGCTCAGGGTTTCAGGGCACTGAAGCTTTCTTT.